The source of this T cell receptor beta chain is a study of T-cell memory formation after mild COVID-19. Whole-study results and caveats: The CD4+ clones that contracted clustered mainly within CM and EM, and the CD8+ clones concentrated in EMRA.

This clonotype appeared a few times. What it recognizes is unknown. The ends were cut back, 1 base at V and 3 bases at J, with 13 bases in the middle. The CDR3 totals 16 residues. CDR1 and CDR2 (germline): LGHNA, YSLEER. TCRdb itself ran the 5' RACE reads through MiXCR, one entry per CDR3 protein. This sample yields approximately 260,000 distinct CDR3 sequences, of which around 15% are seen a single time; roughly 23% belongs to the top ten. This clonotype was obtained from a young man who had mild COVID-19 (a few samples of this study predate the infection). Cell type and time point are not known. The gene calls are TRBV4-3 and TRBJ2-1; maybe TRBD2 (6 bases). Sequenced sample: PBMCs or a T cell subset sorted from them (not recorded which). Here the CDR3 DNA reads TGCGCCAGCAGCCAAGGGACGGGGGAACTCTACAATGAGCAGTTCTTC. This codes for CASSQGTGELYNEQFF.